This T cell receptor (beta chain) was observed in a study of cytomegalovirus exposure and HLA in healthy donors. Points from the study as a whole: What was likely a sequencing artifact was a cluster of highly shared sequence variants. There were some V segments, including TRBV6-2 and TRBV6-3, excluded as indistinguishable. Most of the TCR beta V segments (in an earlier analysis) were productive either about 90% or about 30% of the time.

This CDR3 is built from 12 residues. Trimming removed 7 bases at V and 3 bases at J, with 9 bases between. Germline V CDR1 and CDR2: SNHLY, FYNNEI. This clone has a single count. Antigen: not known. Amplification used 60 Vbeta primers and 13 Jbeta primers. Using immunoSEQ multiplex PCR, the repertoire was profiled, and TCRdb retains in-frame clones only, with some absent. The data contain roughly 180,000 clones, 80% of them singletons. The chain joins TRBV2 to TRBJ1-2; a weak D match, TRBD1 (6 bases). The material sequenced was PBMCs. This clonotype originated in a man aged 30 to 39 in good health and CMV-seropositive. The CDR3 bases are TGTGCCAGCAATGGACAGTACTATGGCTACACCTTC. It is translated as CASNGQYYGYTF.